This TCR beta chain was found in a study of cytomegalovirus exposure and HLA in healthy donors. Regarding the study as a whole: It was likely that a cluster of highly shared sequence variants was a sequencing artifact. An analysis was carried out at a later point. It showed that HLA-associated TCR beta chains were more clonally expanded than equally common non-associated chains.

The PCR had 60 Vbeta and 13 Jbeta primers. Measured with immunoSEQ multiplex PCR; TCRdb has only the in-frame clones, and not every one. The table shows approximately 120,000 clones, with roughly 17% occurring only once. V was shortened by 5 bases and J by 5 bases, with 18 bases between the two germline ends. In germline, CDR1 is SGHVS, CDR2 FQNEAQ. The CDR3 is made up of 15 amino acids. With regard to this clone: No antigen is known for it.

This sequence originates from a female donor in good health and CMV-seropositive. V gene TRBV7-8 combines with J gene TRBJ2-5; D may be TRBD1 (7 bases). Sequencing was carried out using PBMCs. CDR3 sequence (DNA): TGTGCCAGCAGCCGAAGGAGGGGGCCTAGGGAGACCCAGTACTTC. Translation gives CASSRRRGPRETQYF. Full variable domain (missing parts from reference TRBV7-8 and TRBJ2-5): GAGVSQSPRYKVAKRGQDVALRCDPISGHVSLFWYQQALGQGPEFLTYFQNEAQLDKSGLPSDRFFAERPEGSVSTLKIQRTQQEDSAVYLCASSRRRGPRETQYFGPGTRLLVL.